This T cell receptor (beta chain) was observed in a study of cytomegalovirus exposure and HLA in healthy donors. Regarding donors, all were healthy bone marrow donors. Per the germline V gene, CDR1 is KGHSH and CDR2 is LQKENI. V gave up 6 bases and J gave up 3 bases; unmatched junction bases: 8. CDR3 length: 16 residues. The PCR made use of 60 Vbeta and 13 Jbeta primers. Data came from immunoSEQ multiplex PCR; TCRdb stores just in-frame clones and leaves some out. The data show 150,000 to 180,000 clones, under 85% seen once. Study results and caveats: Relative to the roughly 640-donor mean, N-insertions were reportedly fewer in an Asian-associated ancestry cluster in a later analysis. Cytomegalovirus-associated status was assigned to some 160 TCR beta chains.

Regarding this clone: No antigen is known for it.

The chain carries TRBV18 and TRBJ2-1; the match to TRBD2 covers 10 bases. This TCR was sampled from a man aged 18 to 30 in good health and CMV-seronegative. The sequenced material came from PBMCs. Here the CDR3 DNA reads TGTGCCAGCTCGCAGACTAGCGGGCTAAACTACAATGAGCAGTTCTTC. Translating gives CASSQTSGLNYNEQFF.